This T cell receptor beta chain is from a study of shared clonotypes between healthy human individuals (dated by TCRdb to 2018 to 2021). Study-wide context: A couple of women and a few men aged 18 to 49 years were included in the cohort. Per donor, three plates each were used for CD4 naive and CD4 memory, two for CD8 naive, and one for CD8 memory. The study deeply sequenced blood TCR repertoires of five healthy adults to estimate repertoire size and the extent of clonotype sharing between individuals. Libraries were prepared and TCR repertoires were sequenced by different laboratories using diverse techniques, in order to increase sequencing depth and limit assay-specific biases. Leukapheresis yielded between about 0.85 and 10 billion PBMCs per donor.

As encoded in the germline V gene (reference sequence), CDR1 is SEHNR while CDR2 is FQNEAQ. The CDR3 measures 13 amino acids from cysteine to phenylalanine. The CDR3 DNA has 39 bases and is translated from base 1. Ends trimmed: V by 5 bases, J by 7 bases; bases unmatched to a gene: 4. As for this clone: It has no known antigen specificity. Nothing much larger sits one base from this clone, and base qualities are not available.

Here is what the overall study found, with its caveats: Higher generation probabilities were observed for clonotypes shared by all four sorted-subset donors than for non-shared clonotypes. Sampling was restricted to blood, and TCR repertoires in tissues likely differ from the TCR repertoires found in blood. Naive subsets generally had larger estimated clonotype richness than memory subsets. Even with the large sequencing depth, rarefaction of the sorted-subset datasets indicated that sequencing was incomplete. Pairwise subsampling indicated that sequencing depth was expected to affect the degree of clonotype sharing among donors. Sharing across a handful of donors was observed for approximately 5% of naive CD4, 3.5% of naive CD8, roughly 2.3% of memory CD4, and roughly 0.43% of memory CD8 clonotypes. Because the study included only a small number of donors, the genetic and exposure-history diversity represented was limited.

Using the deep immunoSEQ assay, TCR CDR3 regions were amplified from genomic DNA by multiplex PCR. Extracted genomic DNA from each cell subset was spread evenly across all wells of several immunoSEQ 96-well plates, with each plate serving as a replicate. For sorted subsets, around 0.2 ug genomic DNA, equal to tens of thousands of T cell genomes, was loaded into each replicate PCR. Purified libraries were quantified with a Qubit 3.0 fluorometer, sized on a Bioanalyzer 2100, and re-quantified with the KAPA Library Quantification kit. Every immunoSEQ 96-well plate was sequenced on a dedicated single-read 150-cycle Illumina NextSeq 550 flow cell. Per the authors' processing: The immunoSEQ output contained only junctional sequences without quality scores, so filtering could not match that applied to full-length reads. Sequences were annotated with PyIR, a Python wrapper for IgBLAST v1.9, using IMGT germline references to assign V/J genes and CDR3. Reads were removed for weak V/J assignments (E-value above 1e-6), missing CDR3, stop codons, out-of-frame junctions, or ambiguous translated residues. V3J clonotypes were defined as sequences sharing the same inferred V gene, J gene, and CDR3 amino acid sequence. The percentage overlap between two repertoires was calculated by dividing the number of shared unique clonotypes by the size of the smaller repertoire. Three approaches were used to assess repertoire richness: RTK rarefaction, the Chao1 estimator, and Recon v2.1 estimates of unobserved clonotypes. Generation probabilities were computed with OLGA for all TCRbeta clonotypes obtained by the gDNA method from four donors. Entries here come from immuneACCESS through TCRdb and include only in-frame sequences with V and J called. Some clones fail to appear in such tables; in the studies checked, an unresolved V gene covers under half of the shortfall, and the cause of the remainder is unknown. Clonal size and the V and J genes are those of that table, whereas D and trimming came from the DNA. In this sample the table shows 2 million to 2.5 million clones, around 96% of which occur a single time. The ten largest clones capture 0.9% to 1.4% of the sample.

CD8 naive samples were CD45RO-negative cells positively selected for CCR7, giving a CD45RA+CCR7+ population that excluded TemRA cells. The donors were healthy, HIV-negative adults with no recently reported acute infections or vaccinations. Every donor was a Caucasian adult living in Nashville, Tennessee, USA. Blood was obtained by leukapheresis, after which PBMCs were separated by Ficoll-Histopaque density gradient centrifugation and cryopreserved in liquid nitrogen vapor phase. Purity and quantity of every magnetically sorted T cell population were checked by analytical flow cytometry. From each sorted fraction, genomic DNA was isolated and quantified by UV absorbance on a Nanodrop 2000c.

The sequence links TRBV7-9 to TRBJ2-7; TRBD1 agrees with 11 junctional bases. The TCR originated in a man aged 18 to 35 in good health. Material for sequencing was naive CD8+ T cells sorted from blood. This specimen's cell subset or site label, per the study, means: CD45RA+CCR7+. The DNA reads as follows: TGTGCCAGCAGCCCGGGACAGGGGGAAGAGCAGTACTTC. It codes for CASSPGQGEEQYF. The CDR3, completed at both ends by the reference TRBV7-9 and TRBJ2-7 genes, gives the full variable domain DTGVSQNPRHKITKRGQNVTFRCDPISEHNRLYWYRQTLGQGPEFLTYFQNEAQLEKSRLLSDRFSAERPKGSFSTLEIQRTEQGDSAMYLCASSPGQGEEQYFGPGTRLTVT.